The following is a T cell receptor beta chain sequence with its context. What it binds is not known. Amplification of TCR beta CDR3 regions was performed using RNA transcripts as template. When the TCR CDR3 underwent first-round RT-PCR, the HTBI primer set was used. TCRdb re-derived calls from the multiplex PCR reads in MiXCR, one entry per CDR3 protein. Of 450,000 to 650,000 distinct CDR3 sequences listed, around 14% are singletons. These data belong to a study of T cells in Graves' hyperthyroidism and ophthalmopathy. Overall study results and limits: A model of 13 V-J pairs discriminated ophthalmopathy from stable hyperthyroidism.

Ophthalmopathy in the patients scored at least 3 on Clinical Activity Score and at least 4 on NOSPECS grade, lasting under 3 months. The PBMCs had their origin in approximately 10 ml of fresh peripheral blood. The specimen sequenced was blood. This receptor was taken from a young woman with Graves' ophthalmopathy.

The CDR3 DNA follows: TGTGCCAGCAGTTTATGGCGGGACGGCTCCTACAATGAGCAGTTCTTC. This sequence encodes CASSLWRDGSYNEQFF. The chain links TRBV28 to TRBJ2-1, with D tentatively TRBD2 (6 bases). The V gene's germline CDR1 is MDHEN and CDR2 SYDVKM. With 0 bases removed from V and 0 bases from J, the gap between germline ends came to 9 bases. The CDR3 extends over 16 amino acids.